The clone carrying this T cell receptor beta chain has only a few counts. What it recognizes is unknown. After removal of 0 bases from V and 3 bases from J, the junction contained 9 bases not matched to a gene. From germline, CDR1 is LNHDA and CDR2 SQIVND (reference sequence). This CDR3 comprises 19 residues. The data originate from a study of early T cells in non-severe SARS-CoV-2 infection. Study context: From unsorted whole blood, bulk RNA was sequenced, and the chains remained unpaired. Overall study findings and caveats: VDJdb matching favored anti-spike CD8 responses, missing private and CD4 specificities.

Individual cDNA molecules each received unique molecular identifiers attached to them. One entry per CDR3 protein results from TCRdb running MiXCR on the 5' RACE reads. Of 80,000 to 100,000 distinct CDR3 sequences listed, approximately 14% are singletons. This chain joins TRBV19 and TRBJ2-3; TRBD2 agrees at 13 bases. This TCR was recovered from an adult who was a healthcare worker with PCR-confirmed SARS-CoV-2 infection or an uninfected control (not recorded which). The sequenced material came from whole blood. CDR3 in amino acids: CASSIDPRGLAGETDTQYF. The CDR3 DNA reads TGTGCCAGTAGTATAGATCCCCGAGGACTAGCGGGAGAGACAGATACGCAGTATTTT.